This T cell receptor beta chain was captured in a study of T cells in localized non-small cell lung cancer. Only in-frame clones appear in the TCRdb table, and some are missing; sequencing was by immunoSEQ multiplex PCR. In the table there are approximately 10,000 clones, more than 85% of which are singletons. CDR3 length: 14 amino acids. V was pared by 4 bases and J by 5 bases, with 12 bases between. Germline V gene sequence: CDR1 SGHVS, CDR2 FQNEAQ. The rearrangement joins TRBV7-8 to TRBJ2-1, with a weak D call TRBD1 (6 bases). The receptor was isolated from a male donor aged 60 or over with stage III lung adenocarcinoma. This specimen consisted of peripheral blood, obtained before any cancer treatment. This CDR3 reads CASSSYRGNNEQFF. DNA for the CDR3: TGTGCCAGCAGCTCCTATAGGGGGAACAATGAGCAGTTCTTC.